This T cell receptor beta chain was obtained from a study of PD-1 blockade in classical Hodgkin lymphoma. Sequenced by immunoSEQ multiplex PCR; TCRdb stores in-frame clones only, minus some. The sample comprises approximately 160,000 clones, about 81% of which are singletons, and about 9.2% rests with the top ten. Patients all relapsed after autologous stem cell transplantation, and there was variation in brentuximab vedotin exposure. Deletions cut 7 bases from V and 5 bases from J, with 18 bases between. The CDR3 totals 14 residues. From germline, CDR1 is LNHDA and CDR2 SQIVND (reference sequence). The material sequenced was peripheral blood mononuclear cells (PBMCs), taken before the second cycle of nivolumab. The receptor's source is a human donor with classical Hodgkin lymphoma. V usage is TRBV19 and J usage is TRBJ2-7; weak D call: TRBD1 (6 bases). This CDR3 reads CASKDTGYSHEQYF. The DNA for the CDR3 is TGTGCCAGTAAAGACACAGGGTATTCGCACGAGCAGTACTTC.